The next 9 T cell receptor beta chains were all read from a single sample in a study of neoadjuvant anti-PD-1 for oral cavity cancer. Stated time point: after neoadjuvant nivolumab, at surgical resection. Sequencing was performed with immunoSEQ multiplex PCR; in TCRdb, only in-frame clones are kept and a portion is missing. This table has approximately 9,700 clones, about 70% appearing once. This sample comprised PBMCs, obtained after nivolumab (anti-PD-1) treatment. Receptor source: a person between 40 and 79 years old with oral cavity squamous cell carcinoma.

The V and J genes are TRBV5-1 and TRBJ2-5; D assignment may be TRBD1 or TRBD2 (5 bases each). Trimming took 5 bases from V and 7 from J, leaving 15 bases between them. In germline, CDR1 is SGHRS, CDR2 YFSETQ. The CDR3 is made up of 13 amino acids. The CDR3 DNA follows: TGCGCCAGCAGTGGGGGAGCCGAGGGGACCCAGTACTTC. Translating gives CASSGGAEGTQYF. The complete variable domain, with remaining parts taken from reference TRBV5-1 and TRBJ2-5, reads KAGVTQTPRYLIKTRGQQVTLSCSPISGHRSVSWYQQTPGQGLQFLFEYFSETQRNKGNFPGRFSGRQFSNSRSEMNVSTLELGDSALYLCASSGGAEGTQYFGPGTRLLVL.

CDR3 sequence: CAWRGRVTEAFF. For the CDR3, the DNA is TGTGCCTGGAGGGGACGGGTCACTGAAGCTTTCTTT. The chain has TRBV30 and TRBJ1-1; D perhaps matches TRBD1 (5 bases). The CDR3 is 12 amino acids. Germline assignment: CDR1 GTSNPN and CDR2 SVGIG (reference sequence). V gave up 3 bases and J gave up 4 bases, with 9 bases separating them.

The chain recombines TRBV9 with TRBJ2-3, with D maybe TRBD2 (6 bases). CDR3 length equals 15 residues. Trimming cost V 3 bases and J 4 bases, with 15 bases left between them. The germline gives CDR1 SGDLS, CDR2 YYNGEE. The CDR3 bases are TGTGCCAGCAGCGCCCGGGACTGGGGGTCAGATACGCAGTATTTT. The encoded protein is CASSARDWGSDTQYF. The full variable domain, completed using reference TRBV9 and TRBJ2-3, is DSGVTQTPKHLITATGQRVTLRCSPRSGDLSVYWYQQSLDQGLQFLIQYYNGEERAKGNILERFSAQQFPDLHSELNLSSLELGDSALYFCASSARDWGSDTQYFGPGTRLTVL.

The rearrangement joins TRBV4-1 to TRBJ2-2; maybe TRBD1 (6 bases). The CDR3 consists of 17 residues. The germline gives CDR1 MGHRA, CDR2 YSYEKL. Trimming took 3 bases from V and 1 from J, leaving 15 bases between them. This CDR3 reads CASSHPREQGNTGELFF. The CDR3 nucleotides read TGCGCCAGCAGCCACCCAAGGGAACAGGGGAACACCGGGGAGCTGTTTTTT.

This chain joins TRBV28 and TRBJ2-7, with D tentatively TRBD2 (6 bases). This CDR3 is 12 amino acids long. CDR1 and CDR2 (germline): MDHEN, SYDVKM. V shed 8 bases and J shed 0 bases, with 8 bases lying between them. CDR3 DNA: TGTGCCAGCGGGGGGAGCTCCTACGAGCAGTACTTC. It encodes CASGGSSYEQYF.

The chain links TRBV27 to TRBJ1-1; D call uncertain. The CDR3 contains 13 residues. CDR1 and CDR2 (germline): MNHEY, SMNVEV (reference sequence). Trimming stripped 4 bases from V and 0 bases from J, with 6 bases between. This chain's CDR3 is CASSSSMNTEAFF. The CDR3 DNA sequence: TGTGCCAGCAGTTCCAGTATGAACACTGAAGCTTTCTTT.

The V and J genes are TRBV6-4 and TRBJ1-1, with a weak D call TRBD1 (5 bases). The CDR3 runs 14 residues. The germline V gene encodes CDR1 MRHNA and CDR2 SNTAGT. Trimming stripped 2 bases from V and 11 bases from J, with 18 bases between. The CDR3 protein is CASSDLRQFHGAFF. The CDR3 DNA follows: TGTGCCAGCAGTGACCTTCGACAGTTCCACGGCGCTTTCTTT.

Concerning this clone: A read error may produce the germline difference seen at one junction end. Here the CDR3 reads CASQQFDRASNEQYF. The CDR3 bases are TGCGCCAGTCAACAGTTCGACCGGGCCTCCAACGAGCAGTACTTC. The genes are TRBV5-1 and TRBJ2-7; D uncertain. Germline lookup yields CDR1 SGHRS and CDR2 YFSETQ. This CDR3 region has 15 residues.

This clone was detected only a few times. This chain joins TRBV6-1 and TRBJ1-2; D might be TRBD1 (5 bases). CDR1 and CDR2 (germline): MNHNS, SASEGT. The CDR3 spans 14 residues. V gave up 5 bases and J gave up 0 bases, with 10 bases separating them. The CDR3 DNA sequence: TGTGCCAGCAGTCCCTCGACAGCTAACTATGGCTACACCTTC. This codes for CASSPSTANYGYTF.